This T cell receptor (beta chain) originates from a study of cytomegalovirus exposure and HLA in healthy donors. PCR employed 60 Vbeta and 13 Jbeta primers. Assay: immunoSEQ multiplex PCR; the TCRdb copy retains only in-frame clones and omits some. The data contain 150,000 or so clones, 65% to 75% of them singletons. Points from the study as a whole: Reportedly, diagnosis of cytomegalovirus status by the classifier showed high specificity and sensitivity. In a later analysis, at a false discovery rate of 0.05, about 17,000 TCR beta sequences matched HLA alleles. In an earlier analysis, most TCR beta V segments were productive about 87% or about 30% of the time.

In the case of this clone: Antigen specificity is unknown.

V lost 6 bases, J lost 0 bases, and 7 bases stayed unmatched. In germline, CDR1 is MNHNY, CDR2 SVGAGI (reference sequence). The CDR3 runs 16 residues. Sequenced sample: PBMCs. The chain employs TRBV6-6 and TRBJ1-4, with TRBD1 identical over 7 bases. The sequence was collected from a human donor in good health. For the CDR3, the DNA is TGTGCCAGCAGGGGACAGACCCTTGCAACTAATGAAAAACTGTTTTTT. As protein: CASRGQTLATNEKLFF.